The 30 T cell receptor beta chains below come from one sample, sequenced in a study of siplizumab effects on memory and regulatory T cells. Sequencing used immunoSEQ multiplex PCR; TCRdb keeps in-frame clones, though not all of them. This sample has over 85,000 clones, with roughly 93% found just once. The sequenced sample was CD8+ T cells sorted from blood. These receptors were taken from a human donor in good health.

The chain has TRBV11-3 and TRBJ2-7; TRBD2 might be the D (6 bases). This CDR3 contains 14 residues. V was pared by 3 bases and J by 1 base, with 10 bases between. Germline V lookup: CDR1 SGHNT, CDR2 YENEEA. The CDR3 here is CASSLAGYSYEQYF. CDR3 DNA sequence: TGTGCCAGCAGCTTGGCGGGATATTCCTACGAGCAGTACTTC.

The chain is built from TRBV13 and TRBJ1-1; no firm D call. V was cut by 2 bases and J by 5 bases, with 9 bases left in between. CDR1 and CDR2 (germline): PRHDT, FYEKMQ (reference sequence). This CDR3 has 13 residues. CDR3 DNA sequence: TGTGCCAGCAGCTTAAGCGGAATAACTGAAGCTTTCTTT. Its protein product is CASSLSGITEAFF. Supplemented by reference TRBV13 and TRBJ1-1, the full variable domain reads AAGVIQSPRHLIKEKRETATLKCYPIPRHDTVYWYQQGPGQDPQFLISFYEKMQSDKGSIPDRFSAQQFSDYHSELNMSSLELGDSALYFCASSLSGITEAFFGQGTRLTVV.

The rearrangement uses TRBV7-6 and TRBJ2-1, with TRBD1 matching 10 bases. This CDR3 contains 15 residues. Unmatched junction bases numbered 4, after V lost 3 bases and J lost 5 bases. CDR1 and CDR2 (germline): SGHVS, FNYEAQ. Written as DNA, the CDR3 is TGTGCCAGCAGCTTTGGGACAGGGGTAGACAATGAGCAGTTCTTC. This gives the protein CASSFGTGVDNEQFF.

The V gene is TRBV13, the J gene TRBJ2-1, with D maybe TRBD2 (5 bases). The CDR3 spans 14 residues. V was clipped by 1 base and J by 3 bases, with 7 bases between them. Germline CDR1 PRHDT, CDR2 FYEKMQ (reference sequence). The CDR3 region has the DNA TGTGCCAGCAGCTTAGTACTAGTCTACAATGAGCAGTTCTTC. As protein: CASSLVLVYNEQFF. The variable domain in full, with the rest retrieved from reference TRBV13 and TRBJ2-1, is AAGVIQSPRHLIKEKRETATLKCYPIPRHDTVYWYQQGPGQDPQFLISFYEKMQSDKGSIPDRFSAQQFSDYHSELNMSSLELGDSALYFCASSLVLVYNEQFFGPGTRLTVL.

V gene TRBV6-5 combines with J gene TRBJ2-3; TRBD2 matches at 7 bases. There are 16 residues in the CDR3. V lost 2 bases and J lost 4; bases outside the gene matches: 9. Germline V CDR1 and CDR2: MNHEY, SVGAGI. The CDR3 nucleotides are TGTGCCAGCAGTTACGGAGGGAGGGCCTCTGCAGATACGCAGTATTTT. Translated: CASSYGGRASADTQYF.

Details on this clone: The same CDR3 arises from other DNA sequences in this sample as well. The chain employs TRBV30 and TRBJ1-1; no firm D call. The CDR3 runs 13 residues. The germline V gene has CDR1 GTSNPN and CDR2 SVGIG (reference sequence). Trimming pared 0 bases from V and 0 bases from J, leaving 5 bases between. The DNA for the CDR3 is TGTGCCTGGAGTGTTGGTATGAACACTGAAGCTTTCTTT. It is translated as CAWSVGMNTEAFF. Full variable domain (remainder filled in from reference TRBV30 and TRBJ1-1): SQTIHQWPATLVQPVGSPLSLECTVEGTSNPNLYWYRQAAGRGLQLLFYSVGIGQISSEVPQNLSASRPQDRQFILSSKKLLLSDSGFYLCAWSVGMNTEAFFGQGTRLTVV.

By its share, this clone is medium-sized. The V gene is TRBV18, the J gene TRBJ2-7; 7 nucleotides match TRBD2. From germline, CDR1 is KGHSH and CDR2 LQKENI. J was trimmed by 5 bases and V by 2 bases; bases with no gene match: 12. CDR3 length equals 16 residues. CDR3 residues: CASSPYAGETGDEQYF. In DNA, the CDR3 is TGTGCCAGCTCACCATACGCGGGGGAAACGGGGGACGAGCAGTACTTC. Variable domain in full (rest from reference TRBV18 and TRBJ2-7): NAGVMQNPRHLVRRRGQEARLRCSPMKGHSHVYWYRQLPEEGLKFMVYLQKENIIDESGMPKERFSAEFPKEGPSILRIQQVVRGDSAAYFCASSPYAGETGDEQYFGPGTRLTVT.

The chain links TRBV7-9 to TRBJ2-7; TRBD1 is a possible D gene (5 bases). The CDR3 contains 12 residues. The germline V and J ends were trimmed by 7 bases and 4 bases, with 11 bases remaining between them. Germline V gene lookup returns CDR1 SEHNR and CDR2 FQNEAQ (reference sequence). This CDR3 reads CASTGHEYEQYF. DNA for the CDR3: TGTGCCAGCACCGGACATGAGTACGAGCAGTACTTC.

This clone was detected only once. The chain carries TRBV5-1 and TRBJ2-7; 7 bases match TRBD2. The CDR3 is 13 amino acids. Germline assignment: CDR1 SGHRS and CDR2 YFSETQ. Trimming at V came to 1 base and at J to 7 bases, leaving 5 bases not matched to a gene. The CDR3 reads CASSLTGAGEQYF. CDR3 nucleotides: TGCGCCAGCAGCTTGACAGGAGCGGGGGAGCAGTACTTC.

The gene calls are TRBV6-6 and TRBJ2-3, with a weak D call TRBD2 (5 bases). The germline gives CDR1 MNHNY, CDR2 SVGAGI (reference sequence). The V and J ends lost 5 bases and 6 bases respectively, with 12 bases between them. This CDR3 has 13 residues. This chain's CDR3 is CASSPMGADTQYF. The CDR3 nucleotides read TGTGCCAGCAGTCCAATGGGAGCCGATACGCAGTATTTT.

This chain uses TRBV4-1 with TRBJ2-2, with 14 nucleotides matching TRBD2. Germline CDR1 MGHRA, CDR2 YSYEKL. This CDR3 region has 16 residues. Germline trimming cut 2 bases from V and 9 bases from J; bases unmatched to any gene: 5. For the CDR3, the DNA is TGCGCCAGCAGCCAACTAAGGACTAGCGGGAGGCGGGAGCTGTTTTTT. Encoded protein: CASSQLRTSGRRELFF.

The chain links TRBV11-3 to TRBJ2-2; TRBD1 is a possible D gene (5 bases). V lost 6 bases and J 8 bases, leaving 19 bases between the germline ends. The CDR3 is made up of 15 amino acids. CDR1 and CDR2 (germline): SGHNT, YENEEA. The DNA of the CDR3 is TGTGCCAGCAGACTGGCGGCCATGACAGTTGGGGAGCTGTTTTTT. It translates to CASRLAAMTVGELFF. The variable domain in full, with the rest retrieved from reference TRBV11-3 and TRBJ2-2, is EAGVVQSPRYKIIEKKQPVAFWCNPISGHNTLYWYLQNLGQGPELLIRYENEEAVDDSQLPKDRFSAERLKGVDSTLKIQPAELGDSAVYLCASRLAAMTVGELFFGEGSRLTVL.

The chain is built from TRBV7-9 and TRBJ2-4; 13 nucleotides agree with TRBD2. V dropped 6 bases and J dropped 6; count of bases not matched to a gene: 8. Germline V CDR1 and CDR2: SEHNR, FQNEAQ (reference sequence). CDR3 length: 16 residues. The CDR3: CASSQLAGGPGNIQYF. The CDR3 coding sequence is TGTGCCAGCAGTCAACTAGCGGGAGGGCCGGGAAACATTCAGTACTTC.

V is TRBV25-1 and J is TRBJ1-1; D is ambiguous. Germline V gives CDR1 MGHDK, CDR2 SYGVNS. There are 14 residues in the CDR3. V lost 2 bases, J lost 3 bases, and 10 bases lay in between. Here the CDR3 reads CASSERSWDTEAFF. The CDR3 coding sequence is TGTGCCAGCAGTGAAAGATCGTGGGACACTGAAGCTTTCTTT.

The chain has TRBV7-9 and TRBJ2-7, with TRBD1 as a possible D gene (6 bases). The CDR3 is made up of 15 amino acids. In germline, CDR1 is SEHNR, CDR2 FQNEAQ (reference sequence). Trimming left V 1 base short and J 2 bases short, with 12 bases between. CDR3 nucleotide sequence: TGTGCCAGCAGCTTAGTCAAACAGGGAGCCTACGAGCAGTACTTC. It encodes CASSLVKQGAYEQYF.

V usage is TRBV7-6 and J usage is TRBJ2-1; 7 bases match TRBD2. The length of the CDR3 is 16 residues. Unmatched junction bases numbered 11, after V lost 6 bases and J lost 3 bases. CDR1 is SGHVS and CDR2 is FNYEAQ in the germline V gene. As DNA, the CDR3 is TGTGCCAGCAGACTTACTAGCGATCCCCTCTACAATGAGCAGTTCTTC. Encoded protein: CASRLTSDPLYNEQFF.

The rearrangement uses TRBV29-1 and TRBJ2-1, with D unresolved. V was clipped by 7 bases and J by 0 bases, with 13 bases between them. This CDR3 has 14 residues. Germline values: CDR1 SQVTM, CDR2 ANQGSEA. Here the CDR3 reads CSAPLESSYNEQFF. CDR3 DNA: TGCAGCGCCCCCCTGGAGAGCTCCTACAATGAGCAGTTCTTC.

V gene TRBV19 combines with J gene TRBJ1-5; TRBD1 is a possible D gene (6 bases). Germline CDR1 and CDR2: LNHDA and SQIVND (reference sequence). V lost 1 base to trimming and J lost 1 base, with 14 bases between them. The CDR3 is made up of 17 amino acids. The CDR3 sequence is CASSIVGGADSNQPQHF. CDR3 nucleotide sequence: TGTGCCAGTAGTATAGTAGGGGGGGCCGACAGCAATCAGCCCCAGCATTTT.

The gene calls are TRBV7-8 and TRBJ1-1; the D gene is possibly TRBD1 (5 bases). This CDR3 is built from 13 residues. V shed 1 base and J shed 4 bases, with 7 bases lying between them. Germline loops: CDR1 SGHVS, CDR2 FQNEAQ. CDR3: CASSLEGPTEAFF. The DNA of the CDR3 is TGTGCCAGCAGCTTAGAGGGGCCCACTGAAGCTTTCTTT.

This sequence joins TRBV4-1 and TRBJ2-7; D remains ambiguous. Germline assignment: CDR1 MGHRA and CDR2 YSYEKL. Between the trimmed V and J ends, which lost 0 bases and 0 bases, there was a span of 12 bases. This CDR3 has 16 residues. The chain's CDR3 is CASSQDRSFSSYEQYF. For the CDR3, the DNA is TGCGCCAGCAGCCAAGATCGGTCATTTAGCTCCTACGAGCAGTACTTC.

The chain recombines TRBV27 with TRBJ2-2; D call uncertain. Trimming took off 5 bases at V and 7 bases at J, with 11 bases between the two ends. The CDR3 totals 13 residues. CDR1 is MNHEY and CDR2 is SMNVEV in the germline V gene (reference sequence). The CDR3 DNA sequence: TGTGCCAGCAGTGCATTAGATGGCGGGGAGCTGTTTTTT. Residues: CASSALDGGELFF.

V is TRBV7-6 and J is TRBJ2-2, with TRBD1 matching over 7 bases. Trimming at V came to 5 bases and at J to 0 bases, leaving 6 bases not matched to a gene. In germline, CDR1 is SGHVS, CDR2 FNYEAQ. The CDR3 spans 16 residues. CDR3 sequence: CASSHPTGTNTGELFF. The CDR3 nucleotides are TGTGCCAGCAGCCATCCGACAGGGACGAACACCGGGGAGCTGTTTTTT.

This chain links TRBV9 with TRBJ2-1; 11 bases are shared with TRBD2. CDR1 SGDLS and CDR2 YYNGEE come from the germline V gene. The CDR3 has 16 amino acids. V was clipped by 4 bases and J by 0 bases; unmatched bases: 3. This CDR3 is CASSFGTSGSYNEQFF. The CDR3 region has the DNA TGTGCCAGCAGCTTCGGGACTAGCGGCTCCTACAATGAGCAGTTCTTC.

This clone was seen only once. Here the CDR3 DNA reads TGTGCCAGCAGTCCAGACAGGGGGGATGGCTACACCTTC. Translation: CASSPDRGDGYTF. The gene calls are TRBV6-6 and TRBJ1-2; TRBD1 agrees at 9 bases. The CDR3 consists of 13 residues. CDR1 and CDR2 from the germline V gene are MNHNY and SVGAGI (reference sequence). V lost 5 bases and J lost 6; bases outside the gene matches: 4.

The chain employs TRBV2 and TRBJ2-4; 8 nucleotides line up with TRBD1. The germline gives CDR1 SNHLY, CDR2 FYNNEI. CDR3 size: 14 residues. Trimming took 6 bases from V and 8 from J; bases not matched to a gene: 9. As DNA, the CDR3 is TGTGCCAGCAGCAGAGGGGACAGGATGGACATTCAGTACTTC. Encoded protein: CASSRGDRMDIQYF.

The chain carries TRBV7-3 and TRBJ2-1; 8 bases are a match to TRBD2. In germline, CDR1 is SGHTA, CDR2 FQGTGA. CDR3 size: 16 residues. The V segment lost 4 bases and the J segment 7 bases; nucleotides outside the gene matches: 12. The CDR3 region has the DNA TGTGCCAGCAGCTCCAGGGAAGCGGGAGAAGGTAATGAGCAGTTCTTC. Encoded protein: CASSSREAGEGNEQFF.

The V and J genes are TRBV7-9 and TRBJ1-2; 8 bases are a match to TRBD1. The V segment lost 4 bases and the J segment 7 bases; nucleotides outside the gene matches: 8. Germline V gene sequence: CDR1 SEHNR, CDR2 FQNEAQ (reference sequence). This CDR3 is 14 amino acids long. The CDR3 region is CASSSTDRDSGYTF. For the CDR3, the DNA is TGTGCCAGCAGCTCTACGGACAGGGACAGTGGCTACACCTTC.

The chain uses TRBV4-1 and TRBJ1-4; D unclear. The CDR3 sequence is 17 residues long. The V end lost 1 base, the J end lost 0 bases, and 12 bases lay between the germline ends. CDR1 MGHRA and CDR2 YSYEKL come from the germline V gene. The DNA of the CDR3 is TGCGCCAGCAGCCAAGGTCTTAGGCTGGCAACTAATGAAAAACTGTTTTTT. It is translated as CASSQGLRLATNEKLFF.

The chain uses TRBV30 and TRBJ2-5; D gene uncertain. The V and J ends lost 0 bases and 5 bases respectively, with 7 bases between them. The CDR3 is 12 residues long. Germline values: CDR1 GTSNPN, CDR2 SVGIG (reference sequence). CDR3 nucleotide sequence: TGTGCCTGGAGTGTTTTGGGGGAGACCCAGTACTTC. It yields the protein CAWSVLGETQYF. Full variable domain (remainder filled in from reference TRBV30 and TRBJ2-5): SQTIHQWPATLVQPVGSPLSLECTVEGTSNPNLYWYRQAAGRGLQLLFYSVGIGQISSEVPQNLSASRPQDRQFILSSKKLLLSDSGFYLCAWSVLGETQYFGPGTRLLVL.

This chain uses TRBV13 with TRBJ1-1; 7 bases are shared with TRBD1. V dropped 4 bases and J dropped 4; count of bases not matched to a gene: 12. This CDR3 spans 16 amino acids. Germline lookup yields CDR1 PRHDT and CDR2 FYEKMQ (reference sequence). The CDR3 DNA follows: TGTGCCAGCAGCTCAACAGGGGCCGGGGTGGGCACTGAAGCTTTCTTT. Its translation: CASSSTGAGVGTEAFF.